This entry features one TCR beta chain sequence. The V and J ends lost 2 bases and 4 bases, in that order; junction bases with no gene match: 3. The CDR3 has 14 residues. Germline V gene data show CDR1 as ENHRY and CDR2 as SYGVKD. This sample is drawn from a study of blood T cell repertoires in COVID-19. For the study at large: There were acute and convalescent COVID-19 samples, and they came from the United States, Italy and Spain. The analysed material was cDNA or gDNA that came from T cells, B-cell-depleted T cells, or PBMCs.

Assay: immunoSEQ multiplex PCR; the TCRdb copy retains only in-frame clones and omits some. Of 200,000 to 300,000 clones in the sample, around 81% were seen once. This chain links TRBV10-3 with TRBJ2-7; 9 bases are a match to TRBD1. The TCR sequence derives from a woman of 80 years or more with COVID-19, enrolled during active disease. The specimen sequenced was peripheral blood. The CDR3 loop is CAISETGGGYEQYF. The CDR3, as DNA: TGTGCCATCAGTGAGACAGGGGGCGGTTACGAGCAGTACTTC.